This TCR beta chain appears in the sequencing data of a study of shared clonotypes between healthy human individuals. Regarding the study as a whole: Between four donors, naive CD4 clonotypes were shared at a level of roughly 5.5%.

The donors, healthy adults who were HIV-negative, had experienced no recent acute infections or vaccinations. Everyone who donated was a Caucasian adult who lived in Nashville, Tennessee. The germline V gene encodes CDR1 ENHRY and CDR2 SYGVKD. CDR3 size: 13 residues. V was pared by 2 bases and J by 1 base, with 5 bases between. With respect to this clone: No antigen is known for it.

The authors loaded 150 to 250 ng DNA, about 30,000 T cell genomes, into sorted-subset replicate PCRs. Assay: immunoSEQ multiplex PCR; the TCRdb copy retains only in-frame clones and omits some. The sample has hundreds of thousands of clones; 60% to 75% are singletons. The rearrangement links TRBV10-3 to TRBJ2-5; D ambiguous. Sequenced: memory CD4+ T cells sorted from blood. The sample's subset: CD45RA-negative fraction. This sequence was found in a woman younger than 45 in good health. CDR3 residues: CAISERPQETQYF. CDR3 coding DNA: TGTGCCATCAGTGAGCGACCCCAAGAGACCCAGTACTTC.